This T cell receptor (beta chain) is drawn from a study of vaccination and CD4 T cells after COVID-19. As for the study in general: Convalescent donors: six male, four female; seven Caucasian, two Asian, one multiracial, two Hispanic. Either a CEFX pool, an HIV-1 Nef pool, or no peptide was added to control cultures. Whole-study results and caveats: 304 of 307 vaccine-specific clones from convalescent patients were spike mono-reactive.

The V end was cut by 2 bases, the J end by 5 bases, with 11 bases between. The CDR3 covers 14 residues. CDR1 and CDR2 (germline): KGHDR, SFDVKD. A remark on this clonotype: As yet, its antigen is unknown.

Treatment here: roughly 11-day PBMC culture with coronavirus spike peptide pools or control peptides (ViraFEST assay). An Oncomine TCR Beta short-read assay was used to sequence the DNA from cultured CD4+ T cells. From the PCR reads, TCRdb called clonotypes with MiXCR, one entry per CDR3 protein. This sample has over 20,000 distinct CDR3 sequences; about 42% occur once, and the top ten carry about 18%. This chain connects TRBV24-1 to TRBJ2-5; D is unresolved. This sequence was found in a human donor who received a COVID-19 vaccine. Specimen: CD4+ T cells from blood, cultured in vitro, collected before SARS-CoV-2 vaccination. The CDR3 sequence: CATSDSPLVETQYF. In DNA form, the CDR3 reads TGTGCCACCAGTGATTCCCCCTTGGTGGAGACCCAGTACTTC.